This T cell receptor (beta chain) was identified in a study of blood T cell repertoires in COVID-19. The wider study: Sites across the United States, Italy and Spain contributed samples from acute and convalescent COVID-19. PBMCs, B-cell-depleted T cells, or T cells provided the cDNA or gDNA that made up the material.

Authors' methods: Estimates of nucleated cell counts were drawn from the amplification of reference gene primers. Measured with immunoSEQ multiplex PCR; TCRdb has only the in-frame clones, and not every one. V, J and clone size are taken as reported in that table, and D and trimming were inferred from the DNA itself. The sample consists of roughly 260,000 clones, more than 75% of them appearing once. Sequencing was done on a sample of peripheral blood. The receptor comes from a man aged 35 to 55 who had recovered from COVID-19.

CDR3 bases: TGTGCCAGCAGCATAGTCCCGGGACAGGGGGCTATCACTGAAGCTTTCTTT. Translation: CASSIVPGQGAITEAFF. The chain links TRBV9 to TRBJ1-1; 12 bases map to TRBD1. The germline CDR1 and CDR2 sequences are SGDLS and YYNGEE. The CDR3 has 17 residues. Trimming removed 4 bases from V and 4 bases from J; junction bases left unmatched: 11.